Reported below is one TCR beta chain. Each donor was a Caucasian adult residing in Nashville, Tennessee. The sample comes from a study of shared clonotypes between healthy human individuals. Study at large: Each donor's CD4 naive and CD4 memory cells filled three plates apiece, CD8 naive two, and CD8 memory one.

Sequencing was performed with immunoSEQ multiplex PCR; in TCRdb, only in-frame clones are kept and a portion is missing. The table has around 1.6 million clones, roughly 98% seen once. This TCR came from a man aged 25-40 years in good health. The sequenced material came from naive CD4+ T cells sorted from blood. The subset: CD45RA+ positively selected.

The CDR3 spells CASSPDSRGLGEQYF. CDR3 coding DNA: TGCGCCAGCAGCCCGGATAGCAGGGGACTAGGCGAGCAGTACTTC. This sequence joins TRBV5-1 and TRBJ2-7; the match to TRBD2 covers 8 bases. The CDR3 runs 15 residues. Trimming cost V 4 bases and J 6 bases; bases outside gene matches: 12. The germline gives CDR1 SGHRS, CDR2 YFSETQ.